This T cell receptor (beta chain) was observed in a study of T cells in Graves' hyperthyroidism and ophthalmopathy. Notes on the study in general: Blood held most thyroid clonotypes expanded above 0.001 frequency.

The CDR3 sequence is 11 residues long. Germline loops: CDR1 DFQATT, CDR2 SNEGSKA (reference sequence). V lost 6 bases to trimming and J lost 8 bases, with 13 bases between them. It was RNA transcripts that yielded the amplified TCR beta CDR3 regions. TCR CDR3 underwent first-round RT-PCR with the HTBI primer set. In TCRdb, the multiplex PCR reads were re-called with MiXCR into one record per CDR3 protein. The table records some 550,000 distinct CDR3 sequences, roughly 20% of them present only once. This clonotype was recorded a few times. Its antigen is not identified. Together with thyroid ultrasound, orbital computed tomography, serum thyroxine and TRAb, clinical symptoms were used for diagnoses.

Sequenced input: blood. This clonotype was obtained from a man aged 18 to 29 with Graves' hyperthyroidism. The V gene is TRBV20-1, the J gene TRBJ1-1; maybe TRBD1 (5 bases). CDR3 in DNA: TGCAGTGCCCCCAGGGTGTCCGAAGCTTTCTTT. It is translated as CSAPRVSEAFF.